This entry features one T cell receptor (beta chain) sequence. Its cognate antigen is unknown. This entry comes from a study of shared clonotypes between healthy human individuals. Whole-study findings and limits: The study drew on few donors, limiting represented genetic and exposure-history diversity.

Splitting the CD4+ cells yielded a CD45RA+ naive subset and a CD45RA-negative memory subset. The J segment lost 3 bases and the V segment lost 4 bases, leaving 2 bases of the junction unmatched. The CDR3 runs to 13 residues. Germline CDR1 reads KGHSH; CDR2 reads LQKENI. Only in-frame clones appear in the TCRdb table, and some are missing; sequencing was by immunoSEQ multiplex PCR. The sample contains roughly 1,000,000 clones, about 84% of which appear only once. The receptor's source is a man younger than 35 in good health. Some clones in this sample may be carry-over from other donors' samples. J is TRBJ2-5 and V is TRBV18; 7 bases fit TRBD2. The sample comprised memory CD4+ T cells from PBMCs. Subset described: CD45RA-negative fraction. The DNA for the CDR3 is TGTGCCAGCTCACTTCGGGAGGAAGAGACCCAGTACTTC. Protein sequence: CASSLREEETQYF.